This T cell receptor beta chain was recovered during a study of blood T cell repertoires in COVID-19. The overall study: Donors in the United States, Italy and Spain gave samples during acute or convalescent COVID-19. Sources were T cells, B-cell-depleted T cells, or PBMCs; the material itself was cDNA or gDNA.

Per germline, CDR1 GTSNPN and CDR2 SVGIG (reference sequence). Trimming cost V 1 base and J 14 bases; bases outside gene matches: 10. The CDR3 contains 12 residues. Authors' analysis steps: The authors estimated nucleated cell counts from reference gene primer amplification. TCRdb keeps only in-frame clones here, not all; method: immunoSEQ multiplex PCR. Clone size and V and J calls were adopted from that table, with D and trimming inferred from the DNA. The table includes under 80,000 clones, about nine tenths detected once. The chain uses TRBV30 and TRBJ1-1; 7 bases match TRBD1. The receptor was isolated from a human donor in a cohort sampled during active COVID-19. Material: peripheral blood. The CDR3 bases are TGTGCCTGGAGTGGGGGACAGCGGGAGAGCTTCTTT. Its translation is CAWSGGQRESFF.